This TCR beta chain is from a study of blood T cell repertoires in COVID-19. Across the study: There were acute and convalescent COVID-19 samples, and they came from the United States, Italy and Spain.

This clone has a single count. The CDR3 length is 15 residues. Trimming shortened V by 2 bases and J by 0 bases, and 8 bases separated the two germline ends. Germline CDR1 LNHNV, CDR2 YYDKDF (reference sequence). Assay used: immunoSEQ multiplex PCR; TCRdb lists only in-frame clones, some missing. The table has roughly 300,000 clones, about 82% seen once; the top ten hold 7.2%. Sequencing used peripheral blood. The TCR was taken from a human donor in a cohort sampled during active COVID-19. J is TRBJ1-3 and V is TRBV15; maybe TRBD1 (5 bases). CDR3 region: CATSRQTDSGNTIYF. The DNA of the CDR3 is TGTGCCACCAGCAGACAGACAGACTCTGGAAACACCATATATTTT. The complete variable domain, with remaining parts taken from reference TRBV15 and TRBJ1-3, reads DAMVIQNPRYQVTQFGKPVTLSCSQTLNHNVMYWYQQKSSQAPKLLFHYYDKDFNNEADTPDNFQSRRPNTSFCFLDIRSPGLGDTAMYLCATSRQTDSGNTIYFGEGSWLTVV.